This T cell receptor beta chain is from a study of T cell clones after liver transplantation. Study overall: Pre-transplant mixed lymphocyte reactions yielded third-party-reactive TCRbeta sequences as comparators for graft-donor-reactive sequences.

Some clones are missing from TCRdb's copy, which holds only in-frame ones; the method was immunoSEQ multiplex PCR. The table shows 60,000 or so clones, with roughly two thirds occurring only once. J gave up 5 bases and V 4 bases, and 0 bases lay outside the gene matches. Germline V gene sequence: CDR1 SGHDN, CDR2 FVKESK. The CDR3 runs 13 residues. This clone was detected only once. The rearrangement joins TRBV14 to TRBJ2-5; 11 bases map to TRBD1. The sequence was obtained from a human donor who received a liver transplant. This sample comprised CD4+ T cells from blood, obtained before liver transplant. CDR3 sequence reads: CASSRDRGETQYF. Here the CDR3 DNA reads TGTGCCAGCAGCCGGGACAGGGGGGAGACCCAGTACTTC.